A single sample gave rise to the 4 T cell receptor beta chains below, sequenced in a study of Ad26.COV2.S vaccination and SARS-CoV-2 variants. Repertoires were generated with immunoSEQ multiplex PCR, while TCRdb's copy carries only in-frame clones and drops some. The sample lists over 400,000 clones; about 90% were seen once. Treatment noted: around 19 received Ad26.COV2.S at low or high dose, single or two shots; roughly 5 received placebo; per-sample allocation not given. Sampling was done on day 63 after the first vaccine or placebo injection. This sample comprised peripheral blood, obtained in a trial of Ad26.COV2.S vaccine versus placebo. Receptor source: a person aged 18-60 years who received the Ad26.COV2.S COVID-19 vaccine or a placebo.

This clone was seen just once. The V call is TRBV7-6, the J call TRBJ2-5; no clear D. V shed 5 bases and J shed 7 bases, with 11 bases lying between them. The germline V gene encodes CDR1 SGHVS and CDR2 FNYEAQ. There are 12 residues in the CDR3. CDR3 nucleotide sequence: TGTGCCAGCAGCCAAAACCCGGGGACCCAGTACTTC. It encodes CASSQNPGTQYF.

The chain combines TRBV7-2 with TRBJ1-6; D gene unclear. CDR3 length: 16 amino acids. With 0 bases removed from V and 6 bases from J, the gap between germline ends came to 12 bases. CDR1 and CDR2 from the germline V gene are SGHTA and FQGNSA. The CDR3 bases are TGTGCCAGCAGCTTAGCGGGGAGGGCGAGTAATTCACCCCTCCACTTT. Protein: CASSLAGRASNSPLHF. Full variable domain (remainder filled in from reference TRBV7-2 and TRBJ1-6): GAGVSQSPSNKVTEKGKDVELRCDPISGHTALYWYRQSLGQGLEFLIYFQGNSAPDKSGLPSDRFSAERTGGSVSTLTIQRTQQEDSAVYLCASSLAGRASNSPLHFGNGTRLTVT.

Only a few counts were recorded for this clone. The V call is TRBV11-2, the J call TRBJ1-2; tentatively, D is TRBD1 (6 bases). V gave up 5 bases and J gave up 6 bases, with 22 bases separating them. CDR1 and CDR2 (germline): SGHAT, FQNNGV. This CDR3 has 16 residues. CDR3 DNA: TGTGCCAGCAGCCCGGTCCGGGGGGGCCACAGCGATGGCTACACCTTC. This sequence encodes CASSPVRGGHSDGYTF.

V gene TRBV6-6 combines with J gene TRBJ2-3; D remains ambiguous. Germline V gene lookup returns CDR1 MNHNY and CDR2 SVGAGI (reference sequence). The CDR3 is made up of 14 amino acids. Trimming shortened V by 2 bases and J by 4 bases, and 10 bases separated the two germline ends. This chain's CDR3 is CASSYPTAPDTQYF. DNA of the CDR3: TGTGCCAGCAGTTACCCTACGGCCCCAGATACGCAGTATTTT.